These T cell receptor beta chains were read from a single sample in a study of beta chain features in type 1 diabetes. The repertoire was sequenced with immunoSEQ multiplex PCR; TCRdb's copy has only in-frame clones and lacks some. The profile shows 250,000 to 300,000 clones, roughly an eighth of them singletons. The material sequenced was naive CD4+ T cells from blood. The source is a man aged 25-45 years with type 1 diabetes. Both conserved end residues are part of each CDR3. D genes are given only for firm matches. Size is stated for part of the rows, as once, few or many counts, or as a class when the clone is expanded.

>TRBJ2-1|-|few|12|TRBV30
TGTGCCTGGAGTTCACCTTGGGTGGGCGAGTTCTTC
CAWSSPWVGEFF
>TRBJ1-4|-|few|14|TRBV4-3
TGCGCCAGCAGCCTACAGAGGAGGCAGGAAAAACTGTTTTTT
CASSLQRRQEKLFF
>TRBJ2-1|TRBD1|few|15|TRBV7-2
TGTGCCAGCAGCCGTGTGGGGACAGGGATATTTGAGCAGTTCTTC
CASSRVGTGIFEQFF
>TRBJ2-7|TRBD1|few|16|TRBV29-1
TGCAGCGTTGAGGGCGGAACAGACAGGGAAAGCTACGAGCAGTACTTC
CSVEGGTDRESYEQYF
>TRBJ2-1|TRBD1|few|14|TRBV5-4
TGTGCCAGCAGCCAAGGCTCAGGGGGCTATGAGCAGTTCTTC
CASSQGSGGYEQFF
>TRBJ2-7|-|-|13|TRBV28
TGTGCCAGCAGTTTCGGGCGGGGATACGAGCAGTACTTC
CASSFGRGYEQYF
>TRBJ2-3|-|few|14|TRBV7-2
TGTGCCAGCAGCTTAGGGACTCTCACAGATACGCAGTATTTT
CASSLGTLTDTQYF
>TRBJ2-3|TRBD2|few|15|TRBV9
TGTGCCAGCAGCGAACGGGGGGACGGCACAGATACGCAGTATTTT
CASSERGDGTDTQYF
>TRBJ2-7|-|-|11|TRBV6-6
TGTGCCAGCGGTACGGGCTACGAGCAGTACTTC
CASGTGYEQYF
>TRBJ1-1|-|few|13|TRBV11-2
TGTGCCAGCAGTATCAACATGAACACTGAAGCTTTCTTT
CASSINMNTEAFF
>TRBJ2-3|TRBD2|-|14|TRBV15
TGTGCCGCCAGCCTAGCGGGGGGCACAGATACGCAGTATTTT
CAASLAGGTDTQYF
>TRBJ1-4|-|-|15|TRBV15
TGTGCCACCAGCAGAGCCGGAGGGGCAAATGAAAAACTGTTTTTT
CATSRAGGANEKLFF
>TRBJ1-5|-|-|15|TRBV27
TGTGCCAGCAGTTCAGGGGTGTATAGCAATCAGCCCCAGCATTTT
CASSSGVYSNQPQHF
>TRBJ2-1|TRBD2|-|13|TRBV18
TGTGCCAGTAGGACTAGCGGGAATAATGAGCAGTTCTTC
CASRTSGNNEQFF
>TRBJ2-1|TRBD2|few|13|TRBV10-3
TGTGCCACGGGACTAGCCGAAGGTCGGGAGCAGTTCTTC
CATGLAEGREQFF
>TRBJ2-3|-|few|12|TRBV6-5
TGTGCCAGCAGTGGGGCGGCAGATACGCAGTATTTT
CASSGAADTQYF
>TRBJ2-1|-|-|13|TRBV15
TGTGCCACCTCTACAGGGTTACGGAATGAGCAGTTCTTC
CATSTGLRNEQFF
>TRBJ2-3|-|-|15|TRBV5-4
TGTGCCAGCAGCTTCAGGCGGGGAGTCGCAGATACGCAGTATTTT
CASSFRRGVADTQYF
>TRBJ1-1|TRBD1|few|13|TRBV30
TGTGCCTGGAGTGGTCAGGGGGCCACTGAAGCTTTCTTT
CAWSGQGATEAFF
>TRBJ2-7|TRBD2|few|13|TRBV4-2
TGTGCCAGCAGCCAAAGGCTAGCGGACGAGCAGTACTTC
CASSQRLADEQYF
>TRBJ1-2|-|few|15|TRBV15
TGTGCCACCAGCAGAGATACAGGGAAGGACTATGGCTACACCTTC
CATSRDTGKDYGYTF
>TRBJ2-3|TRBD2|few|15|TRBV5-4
TGTGCCAGCAGCGGCGGACTAGCGGGCACAGATACGCAGTATTTT
CASSGGLAGTDTQYF